Below, 18 T cell receptor beta chains from the same sample are listed, as sequenced in a study of T cell responses to AZD1222 COVID-19 vaccine. The method was immunoSEQ multiplex PCR; TCRdb's version includes in-frame clones alone and lacks a portion of them. The table shows some 110,000 clones, with approximately 83% occurring only once. The sequencing here drew on peripheral blood, taken on day 0 of AZD1222 vaccination. These receptors came from an adult in good health.

The chain carries TRBV27 and TRBJ2-7; 8 bases map to TRBD2. The length of the CDR3 is 13 residues. Looked up from germline, CDR1 is MNHEY and CDR2 is SMNVEV (reference sequence). The V segment lost 7 bases and the J segment 2 bases; nucleotides outside the gene matches: 4. The CDR3 DNA follows: TGTGCCAGCAAGCGGGGGCAAACCTACGAGCAGTACTTC. As protein: CASKRGQTYEQYF.

V usage is TRBV6-5 and J usage is TRBJ1-2, with D perhaps TRBD1 (6 bases). The CDR3 contains 14 residues. Germline assignment: CDR1 MNHEY and CDR2 SVGAGI. Between the trimmed V and J ends, which lost 6 bases and 2 bases, there was a span of 13 bases. CDR3 nucleotides: TGTGCCAGCAGCCCGGACAGTCCAAACTATGGCTACACCTTC. Its protein product is CASSPDSPNYGYTF.

This clone was seen only a few times. The chain joins TRBV6-2 or TRBV6-3 to TRBJ2-7; a weak D match, TRBD1 (5 bases). Trimming took 3 bases from V and 3 from J, leaving 9 bases between them. Germline assignment: CDR1 MNHEY and CDR2 SVGEGT. The CDR3 contains 13 residues. The CDR3 spells CASSYETDYEQYF. The CDR3 DNA reads as TGTGCCAGCAGTTATGAGACAGACTACGAGCAGTACTTC.

This chain uses TRBV28 with TRBJ2-1, with D unclear. The V gene lost 3 bases and the J gene lost 6 bases, with 3 bases spanning the gap. The CDR3 is 11 amino acids. CDR1 is MDHEN, CDR2 SYDVKM, per germline. The CDR3 bases are TGTGCCAGCAGTTTTTCCAATGAGCAGTTCTTC. It codes for CASSFSNEQFF.

The rearrangement links TRBV6-5 to TRBJ1-3; perhaps TRBD1 as D (6 bases). The V and J ends lost 6 bases and 2 bases respectively, with 14 bases between them. CDR3 size: 15 residues. Germline V lookup: CDR1 MNHEY, CDR2 SVGAGI. The CDR3 coding sequence is TGTGCCAGCAGGATCACCGGGACAACTGGAAACACCATATATTTT. Its translation is CASRITGTTGNTIYF.

V and J are TRBV4-2 and TRBJ1-5, with D perhaps TRBD1 (5 bases). The CDR3 has 16 amino acids. The V end lost 0 bases, the J end lost 6 bases, and 15 bases lay between the germline ends. CDR1 and CDR2 from the germline V gene are LGHNA and YNFKEQ. The chain's CDR3 is CASSQDPPQGTQPQHF. In DNA form, the CDR3 reads TGTGCCAGCAGCCAAGATCCTCCGCAGGGAACTCAGCCCCAGCATTTT.

CDR3 bases: TGTGCCAGCAGCCGTCTCAGCGGGAGGGCCCAGAATGAGCAGTTCTTC. Protein product: CASSRLSGRAQNEQFF. The rearrangement joins TRBV7-3 to TRBJ2-1; TRBD2 agrees at 10 bases. In germline, CDR1 is SGHTA, CDR2 FQGTGA. The CDR3 has 16 amino acids. Trimming removed 5 bases from V and 7 bases from J; junction bases left unmatched: 11.

This clone came up a few times. The chain uses TRBV27 and TRBJ1-2; D might be TRBD1 (5 bases). Trimming stripped 6 bases from V and 4 bases from J, with 18 bases between. The CDR3 has 15 amino acids. Germline values: CDR1 MNHEY, CDR2 SMNVEV (reference sequence). The CDR3 protein is CASRKGPDPVYGYTF. CDR3 coding DNA: TGTGCCAGCAGGAAGGGACCAGATCCAGTCTATGGCTACACCTTC.

The V and J genes are TRBV4-1 and TRBJ2-7; a possible D gene is TRBD2 (7 bases). The CDR3 loop spans 15 amino acids. Germline V gives CDR1 MGHRA, CDR2 YSYEKL. V lost 4 bases, J lost 4 bases, and 17 bases lay in between. Here the CDR3 reads CASSPTGGARYEQYF. CDR3 DNA: TGCGCCAGCAGCCCAACTGGGGGGGCCAGGTACGAGCAGTACTTC.

The chain recombines TRBV6-5 with TRBJ2-7; no clear D gene. The CDR3 sequence is 14 residues long. With 2 bases removed from V and 2 bases from J, the gap between germline ends came to 10 bases. Germline V gene sequence: CDR1 MNHEY, CDR2 SVGAGI. The CDR3 loop reads CASSYQQAAYEQYF. For the CDR3, the DNA is TGTGCCAGCAGTTACCAGCAGGCTGCCTACGAGCAGTACTTC.

The chain joins TRBV7-2 to TRBJ2-7; 11 nucleotides match TRBD2. V lost 5 bases to trimming and J lost 5 bases; unmatched junction nucleotides: 8. Germline V gene lookup returns CDR1 SGHTA and CDR2 FQGNSA. The CDR3 is 15 residues long. The CDR3 here is CASSLRLAGNDEQYF. The CDR3 DNA reads TGTGCCAGCAGCCTAAGACTAGCGGGGAATGACGAGCAGTACTTC.

The CDR3 nucleotides read TGCAGCGTTGTGGGACAGTGGGAGCAGTACTTC. It yields the protein CSVVGQWEQYF. This chain connects TRBV29-1 to TRBJ2-7; 7 bases are shared with TRBD1. Unmatched junction bases numbered 4, after V lost 4 bases and J lost 7 bases. The CDR3 consists of 11 residues. Germline values: CDR1 SQVTM, CDR2 ANQGSEA.

The J gene is TRBJ1-5, the V gene TRBV28, with no clear D. The V end lost 3 bases, the J end lost 5 bases, and 14 bases lay between the germline ends. There are 15 residues in the CDR3. Germline values: CDR1 MDHEN, CDR2 SYDVKM. CDR3 bases: TGTGCCAGCAGTTTGCTAGGAGTTACGGATCAGCCCCAGCATTTT. It codes for CASSLLGVTDQPQHF. Filled out from reference TRBV28 and TRBJ1-5, the complete variable domain reads DVKVTQSSRYLVKRTGEKVFLECVQDMDHENMFWYRQDPGLGLRLIYFSYDVKMKEKGDIPEGYSVSREKKERFSLILESASTNQTSMYLCASSLLGVTDQPQHFGDGTRLSIL.

The chain has TRBV7-9 and TRBJ1-2, with D possibly TRBD1 on 6 matching bases. Germline CDR1 and CDR2: SEHNR and FQNEAQ (reference sequence). The CDR3 is made up of 12 amino acids. The V gene lost 6 bases and the J gene lost 6 bases, with 11 bases spanning the gap. The CDR3 sequence is CASSKDRDGYTF. CDR3 bases: TGTGCCAGCAGTAAGGACAGAGATGGCTACACCTTC.

Remarks on this clone: An end of the junction differs from the germline gene, which may be a read error. The CDR3 DNA follows: TGCAGCGTCGAAGGACAGATCTACACTGAAGCTTTCTTT. Amino acids: CSVEGQIYTEAFF. The rearrangement joins TRBV29-1 to TRBJ1-1, with D maybe TRBD1 (6 bases). CDR3 length: 13 amino acids. Looked up from germline, CDR1 is SQVTM and CDR2 is ANQGSEA.

The chain recombines TRBV2 with TRBJ2-1; 7 bases fit TRBD1. In germline, CDR1 is SNHLY, CDR2 FYNNEI. V lost 2 bases to trimming and J lost 7 bases; unmatched junction nucleotides: 8. The CDR3 length is 15 residues. As DNA, the CDR3 is TGTGCCAGCAGTGAAAGGGGGCCGGACAAGAATGAGCAGTTCTTC. Translating it yields CASSERGPDKNEQFF.

A note on this clone: The same CDR3 also results from other DNA sequences found in this sample. The chain is built from TRBV5-1 and TRBJ1-2; D perhaps matches TRBD1 (5 bases). V lost 4 bases, J lost 4 bases, and 11 bases lay in between. CDR1 and CDR2 (germline): SGHRS, YFSETQ. The CDR3 loop spans 13 amino acids. This CDR3 is CASSQGRLYGYTF. The CDR3 bases are TGCGCCAGCAGCCAGGGACGCCTCTATGGCTACACCTTC.

The CDR3 DNA reads as TGTGCCAGCAGCGTAGGGGGGAATGGAAATGAGCAGTTCTTC. Protein: CASSVGGNGNEQFF. This chain uses TRBV9 with TRBJ2-1; perhaps D is TRBD1 or TRBD2 (5 bases each). From germline, CDR1 is SGDLS and CDR2 YYNGEE. V was clipped by 0 bases and J by 7 bases, with 11 bases between them. There are 14 residues in the CDR3. The entire variable domain, with the rest obtained from reference TRBV9 and TRBJ2-1, is as follows: DSGVTQTPKHLITATGQRVTLRCSPRSGDLSVYWYQQSLDQGLQFLIQYYNGEERAKGNILERFSAQQFPDLHSELNLSSLELGDSALYFCASSVGGNGNEQFFGPGTRLTVL.